These 12 T cell receptor beta chains share one sample of origin, sequenced in a study of blood T cell repertoires in COVID-19. Assay: immunoSEQ multiplex PCR; the TCRdb copy retains only in-frame clones and omits some. The sample holds around 200,000 clones, roughly 85% seen once. Sequenced material: PBMCs or T cells enriched from blood (not recorded which). The origin of the receptors is a woman aged 40 to 50 with acute COVID-19.

The genes are TRBV5-1 and TRBJ1-1, with D maybe TRBD1 (5 bases). Germline V gene sequence: CDR1 SGHRS, CDR2 YFSETQ. V was cut by 1 base and J by 3 bases, with 13 bases left in between. The CDR3 has 15 amino acids. The CDR3 region has the DNA TGCGCCAGCAGCTTGAAGTGGGACTCAGACACTGAAGCTTTCTTT. It codes for CASSLKWDSDTEAFF.

This clone showed up just a few times. This chain joins TRBV13 and TRBJ1-3; TRBD1 aligns across 7 bases. Germline V gene lookup returns CDR1 PRHDT and CDR2 FYEKMQ (reference sequence). This CDR3 contains 17 residues. J lost 0 bases, V lost 3 bases, and 8 bases had no gene match. The CDR3 region has the DNA TGTGCCAGCAGCTTTAGACAGGGTCGACACTCTGGAAACACCATATATTTT. Translating it yields CASSFRQGRHSGNTIYF.

V usage is TRBV4-1 and J usage is TRBJ1-2; 9 positions agree with TRBD1. The length of the CDR3 is 15 residues. CDR1 and CDR2 (germline): MGHRA, YSYEKL. After removal of 0 bases from V and 2 bases from J, the junction contained 1 base not matched to a gene. CDR3 DNA: TGCGCCAGCAGCCAAGATGGGACAGGGAACTATGGCTACACCTTC. It translates to CASSQDGTGNYGYTF.

The chain employs TRBV6-1 and TRBJ1-5; the match to TRBD1 covers 8 bases. Germline trimming cut 4 bases from V and 3 bases from J; bases unmatched to any gene: 8. This CDR3 spans 16 amino acids. In germline, CDR1 is MNHNS, CDR2 SASEGT. The CDR3 nucleotides read TGTGCCAGCAGTGGACTTGGGACAGGCCTCAATCAGCCCCAGCATTTT. Amino acids: CASSGLGTGLNQPQHF.

The rearrangement joins TRBV6-5 to TRBJ1-2; D is unclear. Germline assignment: CDR1 MNHEY and CDR2 SVGAGI. Deletions cut 6 bases from V and 8 bases from J, with 16 bases between. The CDR3 consists of 13 residues. CDR3 in DNA: TGTGCCAGCAGCCCAATGGGTCCGCGGGGCTACACCTTC. It is translated as CASSPMGPRGYTF.

The chain carries TRBV5-1 and TRBJ2-3, with 8 nucleotides matching TRBD1. V lost 3 bases to trimming and J lost 0 bases; unmatched junction nucleotides: 9. This CDR3 is 17 amino acids long. Germline V gives CDR1 SGHRS, CDR2 YFSETQ. CDR3: CASSSLGQVASTDTQYF. As DNA, the CDR3 is TGCGCCAGCAGCTCATTGGGACAGGTAGCTAGCACAGATACGCAGTATTTT.

V usage is TRBV7-3 and J usage is TRBJ2-7, with 9 bases identical to TRBD1. The germline gives CDR1 SGHTA, CDR2 FQGTGA. The length of the CDR3 is 15 residues. J gave up 5 bases and V 4 bases, and 9 bases lay outside the gene matches. CDR3 sequence (DNA): TGTGCCAGCAGCTCTACCGGGACAGGGTTCCACGAGCAGTACTTC. This codes for CASSSTGTGFHEQYF.

This clone appeared a few times. This chain connects TRBV2 to TRBJ1-2; TRBD1 agrees at 9 bases. With V trimmed by 9 bases and J by 2 bases, 4 bases remained unmatched. Germline CDR1 SNHLY, CDR2 FYNNEI. The CDR3 loop spans 13 amino acids. In DNA form, the CDR3 reads TGTGCCAGAACCGGACAGGGGAACTATGGCTACACCTTC. This translates into CARTGQGNYGYTF.

This chain joins TRBV18 and TRBJ1-1; D is unresolved. The CDR3 is 14 amino acids. CDR1 is KGHSH, CDR2 LQKENI, per germline. The ends were cut back, 3 bases at V and 7 bases at J, with 15 bases in the middle. The CDR3 DNA follows: TGTGCCAGCTCACCCATAGTATCAGCGGGTGAAGCTTTCTTT. Amino acids: CASSPIVSAGEAFF.

The rearrangement links TRBV11-2 to TRBJ2-3, with 8 bases identical to TRBD1. CDR3 size: 16 residues. Trimming cost V 5 bases and J 2 bases; bases outside gene matches: 9. Germline CDR1 is SGHAT and CDR2 is FQNNGV. CDR3 in amino acids: CASSPGPDRVTDTQYF. The CDR3 DNA sequence: TGTGCCAGCAGCCCTGGCCCGGACAGGGTCACAGATACGCAGTATTTT. Full variable domain (rest looked up from reference TRBV11-2 and TRBJ2-3): EAGVAQSPRYKIIEKRQSVAFWCNPISGHATLYWYQQILGQGPKLLIQFQNNGVVDDSQLPKDRFSAERLKGVDSTLKIQPAKLEDSAVYLCASSPGPDRVTDTQYFGPGTRLTVL.

The chain recombines TRBV14 with TRBJ1-2, with unresolved D. This CDR3 comprises 15 residues. V lost 0 bases, J lost 7 bases, and 15 bases lay in between. Germline-derived CDR1 and CDR2 are SGHDN and FVKESK. DNA of the CDR3: TGTGCCAGCAGCCAAGATCTCGGTTATAGAGGTGGCTACACCTTC. Translating it yields CASSQDLGYRGGYTF.

The V call is TRBV7-3, the J call TRBJ1-2, with 9 bases lining up with TRBD1. The V segment lost 5 bases and the J segment 6 bases; nucleotides outside the gene matches: 10. The CDR3 runs 15 residues. From germline, CDR1 is SGHTA and CDR2 FQGTGA. CDR3 residues: CASSPQRTGVDGYTF. CDR3 DNA: TGTGCCAGCAGCCCTCAAAGGACAGGGGTAGATGGCTACACCTTC.